These 17 T cell receptor beta chains share one sample of origin, sequenced in a study of T cell responses to AZD1222 COVID-19 vaccine. This table comes from immunoSEQ multiplex PCR, and its TCRdb copy is limited to in-frame clones, with some not included. The sample lists around 140,000 clones; roughly 90% were seen once. Material: peripheral blood, obtained 28 days after the second AZD1222 dose. The receptors here all came from an adult who received the AZD1222 COVID-19 vaccine.

About this clone itself: It is likely a read error, because the conserved phenylalanine at the end of the CDR3 is missing. The genes are TRBV19 and TRBJ1-3; 8 nucleotides line up with TRBD1. The CDR3 extends over 15 amino acids. Germline V gives CDR1 LNHDA, CDR2 SQIVND (reference sequence). V gave up 5 bases and J gave up 4 bases; unmatched junction bases: 7. The CDR3 DNA reads as TGTGCCAGTAGTCCCCGGACAGGGCAAGGAAACACCATATATTCT. It encodes CASSPRTGQGNTIYS.

The gene calls are TRBV7-3 and TRBJ1-2; 10 bases map to TRBD1. This CDR3 is built from 15 residues. Germline assignment: CDR1 SGHTA and CDR2 FQGTGA. After removal of 5 bases from V and 8 bases from J, the junction contained 11 bases not matched to a gene. CDR3 protein: CASSPNPGTGAGYTF. CDR3 DNA: TGTGCCAGCAGCCCCAACCCCGGGACAGGGGCCGGCTACACCTTC. The whole variable domain, filled in from reference TRBV7-3 and TRBJ1-2, reads GAGVSQTPSNKVTEKGKYVELRCDPISGHTALYWYRQSLGQGPEFLIYFQGTGAADDSGLPNDRFFAVRPEGSVSTLKIQRTERGDSAVYLCASSPNPGTGAGYTFGSGTRLTVV.

This chain uses TRBV7-3 with TRBJ2-3; perhaps TRBD2 as D (6 bases). The CDR3 consists of 15 residues. V lost 1 base, J lost 3 bases, and 11 bases lay in between. The germline V gene has CDR1 SGHTA and CDR2 FQGTGA. The CDR3 DNA is TGTGCCAGCAGCTTAATTTCGGGGACTACAGATACGCAGTATTTT. Translated, it gives CASSLISGTTDTQYF. Based on the CDR3 plus reference TRBV7-3 and TRBJ2-3, the full variable domain is GAGVSQTPSNKVTEKGKYVELRCDPISGHTALYWYRQSLGQGPEFLIYFQGTGAADDSGLPNDRFFAVRPEGSVSTLKIQRTERGDSAVYLCASSLISGTTDTQYFGPGTRLTVL.

This sequence joins TRBV18 and TRBJ1-4, with D uncertain. CDR3 size: 13 residues. CDR1 is KGHSH and CDR2 is LQKENI in the germline V gene. V was trimmed by 2 bases and J by 6 bases, leaving 7 bases between them. The CDR3 DNA sequence: TGTGCCAGCTCACCAGGGGTGGATGAAAAACTGTTTTTT. Its protein product is CASSPGVDEKLFF.

J is TRBJ2-1 and V is TRBV3-1 (or the pseudogene TRBV3-2), with 7 bases that match TRBD2. The germline V gene has CDR1 LGHDT and CDR2 YNNKEL (reference sequence). This CDR3 contains 16 residues. V lost 0 bases to trimming and J lost 8 bases; unmatched junction nucleotides: 10. CDR3 DNA: TGTGCCAGCAGCCAAGATGGGACTACCGACTGGGATGAGCAGTTCTTC. Protein sequence: CASSQDGTTDWDEQFF.

This clone has a single count. The chain recombines TRBV28 with TRBJ1-4; D remains unclear. Trimming pared 6 bases from V and 6 bases from J, leaving 14 bases between. In germline, CDR1 is MDHEN, CDR2 SYDVKM. The CDR3 length is 14 residues. The CDR3 protein is CASRPPGRYEKLFF. The CDR3 nucleotides read TGTGCCAGCAGACCACCTGGACGATATGAAAAACTGTTTTTT.

The chain couples TRBV4-2 to TRBJ2-7, with D uncertain. Trimming pared 0 bases from V and 3 bases from J, leaving 12 bases between. CDR1 and CDR2 (germline): LGHNA, YNFKEQ. The CDR3 is 15 amino acids. DNA for the CDR3: TGTGCCAGCAGCCAAGATTCAGGCAGCTACTACGAGCAGTACTTC. Protein sequence: CASSQDSGSYYEQYF.

V usage is TRBV4-3 and J usage is TRBJ2-7, with D perhaps TRBD1 (6 bases). V was pared by 4 bases and J by 2 bases, with 12 bases between. This CDR3 is 14 amino acids long. Germline V gene data show CDR1 as LGHNA and CDR2 as YSLEER. The CDR3 DNA is TGCGCCAGCAGCCCAGGGGTCCGGGCCTACGAGCAGTACTTC. It yields the protein CASSPGVRAYEQYF.

V gene TRBV28 combines with J gene TRBJ2-5, with D possibly matching TRBD1 (6 bases). Germline V lookup: CDR1 MDHEN, CDR2 SYDVKM. V dropped 5 bases and J dropped 1 base, with 11 bases sitting between them. The length of the CDR3 is 14 residues. The CDR3 spells CASSRSDSQETQYF. CDR3 DNA: TGTGCCAGCAGTCGATCGGACAGCCAAGAGACCCAGTACTTC. Full variable domain (rest looked up from reference TRBV28 and TRBJ2-5): DVKVTQSSRYLVKRTGEKVFLECVQDMDHENMFWYRQDPGLGLRLIYFSYDVKMKEKGDIPEGYSVSREKKERFSLILESASTNQTSMYLCASSRSDSQETQYFGPGTRLLVL.

The chain has TRBV29-1 and TRBJ2-2; D gene uncertain. Trimming left V 4 bases short and J 7 bases short, with 19 bases between. CDR1 is SQVTM and CDR2 is ANQGSEA in the germline V gene. CDR3 length: 15 amino acids. The CDR3 here is CSVGTLLADRGELFF. In nucleotides, the CDR3 is TGCAGCGTTGGTACGCTTTTGGCTGATCGCGGGGAGCTGTTTTTT.

This rearrangement joins TRBV4-1 to TRBJ1-1, with no clear D. This CDR3 is built from 13 residues. The germline V and J ends were trimmed by 1 base and 3 bases, with 6 bases remaining between them. The V gene's germline CDR1 is MGHRA and CDR2 YSYEKL. This CDR3 is CASSQGGHTEAFF. CDR3 in DNA: TGCGCCAGCAGCCAAGGAGGACACACTGAAGCTTTCTTT.

The chain links TRBV5-6 to TRBJ1-3, with D perhaps matching TRBD1 (6 bases). The V end was cut by 2 bases, the J end by 0 bases, with 15 bases between. Per the germline V gene, CDR1 is SGHDT and CDR2 is YYEEEE. The CDR3 sequence is 17 residues long. The CDR3 DNA follows: TGTGCCAGCAGCTTTTTGGGACACAGGGTCTCTGGAAACACCATATATTTT. It yields the protein CASSFLGHRVSGNTIYF. The full variable domain, completed using reference TRBV5-6 and TRBJ1-3, is DAGVTQSPTHLIKTRGQQVTLRCSPKSGHDTVSWYQQALGQGPQFIFQYYEEEERQRGNFPDRFSGHQFPNYSSELNVNALLLGDSALYLCASSFLGHRVSGNTIYFGEGSWLTVV.

J is TRBJ2-1 and V is TRBV7-2; 10 bases match TRBD2. The V segment lost 6 bases and the J segment 7 bases; nucleotides outside the gene matches: 6. Looked up from germline, CDR1 is SGHTA and CDR2 is FQGNSA. This CDR3 is 14 amino acids long. The CDR3 bases are TGTGCCAGCAGTCGAACTAGCGGGATGAATGAGCAGTTCTTC. It encodes CASSRTSGMNEQFF.

This chain links TRBV6-4 with TRBJ2-1; 7 bases line up with TRBD2. CDR1 and CDR2 from the germline V gene are MRHNA and SNTAGT. This CDR3 is built from 15 residues. V shed 5 bases, J shed 6 bases, and the junction held 10 bases outside the gene matches. In DNA, the CDR3 is TGTGCCAGCAGTACGGTGGGCGGGAGCATCAATGAGCAGTTCTTC. Translated: CASSTVGGSINEQFF.

The rearrangement links TRBV2 to TRBJ2-3; no clear D. This CDR3 is 15 amino acids long. Trimming stripped 6 bases from V and 0 bases from J, with 13 bases between. CDR1 SNHLY and CDR2 FYNNEI come from the germline V gene. CDR3 in amino acids: CASRGRAASTDTQYF. CDR3 DNA sequence: TGTGCCAGCAGGGGTAGGGCCGCTAGCACAGATACGCAGTATTTT. The complete variable domain, with remaining parts taken from reference TRBV2 and TRBJ2-3, reads EPEVTQTPSHQVTQMGQEVILRCVPISNHLYFYWYRQILGQKVEFLVSFYNNEISEKSEIFDDQFSVERPDGSNFTLKIRSTKLEDSAMYFCASRGRAASTDTQYFGPGTRLTVL.

The rearrangement joins TRBV5-1 to TRBJ1-4; 7 bases line up with TRBD1. This CDR3 region has 14 residues. The germline V gene encodes CDR1 SGHRS and CDR2 YFSETQ. V shed 3 bases and J 4 bases; nucleotides not matched to a gene: 3. CDR3 nucleotides: TGCGCCAGCAGCTCACAGGGGTTTAATGAAAAACTGTTTTTT. Translating gives CASSSQGFNEKLFF.

This rearrangement joins TRBV2 to TRBJ2-7; the match to TRBD1 covers 7 bases. Germline CDR1 and CDR2: SNHLY and FYNNEI. V lost 0 bases to trimming and J lost 2 bases; unmatched junction nucleotides: 4. There are 15 residues in the CDR3. Here the CDR3 DNA reads TGTGCCAGCAGTGAAGCCGACAGGGATGCCTACGAGCAGTACTTC. Its protein is CASSEADRDAYEQYF.